The TCR beta chain described here comes from a study of shared clonotypes between healthy human individuals (TCRdb year 2020). The study in broad terms: Three men and two women, aged 18 to 49 years, made up the cohort. For each donor, three plates each were used for CD4 naive and CD4 memory, two plates were used for CD8 naive, and one plate was used for CD8 memory. To estimate repertoire size and how much clonotypes are shared between individuals, the study performed deep sequencing of blood TCR repertoires from five healthy adults. Different laboratories and diverse techniques were used to prepare libraries and sequence TCR repertoires, to increase sequencing depth and limit assay-specific biases. Per donor, leukapheresis produced somewhere between about 0.8 and 9 billion PBMCs.

Spanning cysteine to phenylalanine, the CDR3 consists of 16 amino acids. This entry keeps only the CDR3 DNA: 48 bases, framed from base 1. Relative to germline, V is 7 bases shorter and J is 2 bases shorter, with 21 bases between their ends. Healthy HIV-negative adults with no recently reported acute infections or vaccinations were included as donors. All donors were Caucasian adults living in Nashville, Tennessee, USA. Magnetic negative selection was used to enrich CD4+ T cells, after which naive cells were positively selected on CD45RA and the negative fraction became the memory subset. After blood collection by leukapheresis, PBMCs were isolated using Ficoll-Histopaque density gradient centrifugation and then cryopreserved in the vapor phase of liquid nitrogen. Analytical flow cytometry was used to check the purity and quantity of each magnetically sorted T cell population. Genomic DNA was isolated from every sorted fraction and measured by UV absorbance on a Nanodrop 2000c.

A word on this clone: This clone's antigen is unknown. Base qualities were left out, and no much larger clone turns up one base away.

What the authors observed across the whole study: The small number of donors limited the genetic and exposure-history diversity represented. Only blood was sampled, and tissue TCR repertoires likely differ from those in blood. Estimated clonotype richness was generally larger for naive than for memory subsets. Based on pairwise subsampling, the degree of clonotype sharing among donors was expected to be affected by sequencing depth. Sharing across a few donors was observed for approximately 5% of naive CD4, 3.5% of naive CD8, 2% to 2.5% of memory CD4, and roughly 0.4% of memory CD8 clonotypes. Even with the large sequencing depth, rarefaction of the sorted-subset datasets indicated that sequencing was incomplete. Clonotypes shared by all four sorted-subset donors showed higher generation probabilities than non-shared clonotypes.

Using the deep immunoSEQ assay, TCR CDR3 regions were amplified from genomic DNA by multiplex PCR. Genomic DNA extracted from each cell subset was distributed evenly over all wells of several immunoSEQ 96-well plates, and each plate served as one replicate. For sorted subsets, roughly 200 ng of genomic DNA, equivalent to around 29,000 T cell genomes, went into each replicate PCR. Purified libraries were measured with a Qubit 3.0 fluorometer, size-checked on a Bioanalyzer 2100, and measured again with the KAPA Library Quantification kit. Every immunoSEQ 96-well plate was sequenced on a dedicated single-read 150-cycle Illumina NextSeq 550 flow cell. As for the authors' bioinformatics: The immunoSEQ output contained only junctional sequences without quality scores, so filtering could not match that applied to full-length reads. To assign V/J genes and CDR3, sequences were annotated using PyIR, a Python wrapper for IgBLAST v1.9, with IMGT germline references. Any read was removed if the V/J assignment was weak (E-value above 1e-6), the CDR3 was missing, or the read contained stop codons, out-of-frame junctions, or ambiguous translated residues. A V3J clonotype was defined by an identical inferred V gene, J gene, and CDR3 amino acid sequence. The percentage overlap between two repertoires was calculated by dividing the number of shared unique clonotypes by the size of the smaller repertoire. Repertoire richness was assessed with RTK rarefaction, the Chao1 estimator, and Recon v2.1 estimates of unobserved clonotypes. Generation probabilities were computed with OLGA for all TCRbeta clonotypes obtained by the gDNA method from four donors. What TCRdb holds here is the immuneACCESS table cut down to in-frame rearrangements. Part of the clones is not present; checked against another copy, under half of the missing clones reflect an unresolved V gene, and the others are unexplained. V and J calls and clone size are those listed in that table; D and trimming were worked out from the DNA. The sample profile shows around 700,000 clones; 55% to 85% of them were found once. The ten biggest clones cover 1.5% to 2% of the sample.

The V and J genes are TRBV23-1 and TRBJ2-7, with the D call tentatively TRBD1 or TRBD2, each fitting 5 bases. TRBV23-1 is marked as an open reading frame, function uncertain. This TCR derives from a young woman in good health. Sequencing was performed on memory CD4+ T cells sorted from blood. Reading the label with the study, this specimen's cell subset or site is: CD45RA-negative fraction. The DNA sequence is as follows: TGCGCCAGCACCTTTAACCGGGACGGAGGCCCCTACGAGCAGTACTTC. Its protein is CASTFNRDGGPYEQYF.